The clone carrying this T cell receptor beta chain was seen a handful of times. Its antigen is not identified. The time point denotes: newly diagnosed GD, antithyroid drugs for less than 3 months. With RNA extracted from PBMCs as input, the TCR library was made. This entry comes from a study of regulatory T cells in long-lasting Graves disease. Germline V CDR1 and CDR2: SGHVS, FNYEAQ. V was pared by 1 base and J by 7 bases, with 20 bases between. The CDR3 length is 17 residues. General observations from the study: Persistent patients shared thousands of public clonotypes among themselves. Newly diagnosed patients shared fewer, at some 970.

Through Arm-PCR of CDR3 regions and iRepertoire HTBI primers, TCR beta libraries were built. Each CDR3 protein is one row after TCRdb ran MiXCR on the multiplex PCR reads. This sample has about 610,000 distinct CDR3 sequences, with approximately 16% found just once. These data were also reused for a study on T cells in Graves' hyperthyroidism and ophthalmopathy. As that study records: Patients showing uncontrolled infection, other autoimmune disease, pregnancy or lactation were ineligible.

V and J are TRBV7-6 and TRBJ1-5, with D possibly being TRBD1 (5 bases). Sequenced material: peripheral blood mononuclear cells (PBMCs), taken at new diagnosis, from a patient treated with antithyroid drugs. The receptor's source is a man aged 18 to 29 with Graves disease. The chain's CDR3 is CASSLGEAGSVRQPQHF. For the CDR3, the DNA is TGTGCCAGCAGCTTAGGGGAGGCAGGGTCGGTAAGACAGCCCCAGCATTTT.